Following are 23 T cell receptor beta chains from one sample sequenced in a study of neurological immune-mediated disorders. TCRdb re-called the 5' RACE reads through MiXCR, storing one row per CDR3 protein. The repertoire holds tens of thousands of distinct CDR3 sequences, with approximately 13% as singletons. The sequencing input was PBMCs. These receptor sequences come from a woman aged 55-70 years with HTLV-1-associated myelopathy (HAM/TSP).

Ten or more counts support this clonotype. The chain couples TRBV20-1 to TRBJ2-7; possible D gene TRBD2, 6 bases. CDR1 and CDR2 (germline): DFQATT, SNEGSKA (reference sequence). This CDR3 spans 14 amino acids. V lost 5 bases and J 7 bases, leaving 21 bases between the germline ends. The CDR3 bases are TGCAGTGCTCCGAGGGTCGGCGGGGCCCTAGAGCAGTACTTC. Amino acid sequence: CSAPRVGGALEQYF.

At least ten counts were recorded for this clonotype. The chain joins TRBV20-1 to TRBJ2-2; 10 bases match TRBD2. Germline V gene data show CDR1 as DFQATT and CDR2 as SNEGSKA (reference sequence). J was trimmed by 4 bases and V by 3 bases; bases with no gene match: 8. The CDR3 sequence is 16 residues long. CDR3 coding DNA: TGCAGTGCTAGGGCGAGCGGGGGGGGTTTCACCGGGGAGCTGTTTTTT. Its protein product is CSARASGGGFTGELFF.

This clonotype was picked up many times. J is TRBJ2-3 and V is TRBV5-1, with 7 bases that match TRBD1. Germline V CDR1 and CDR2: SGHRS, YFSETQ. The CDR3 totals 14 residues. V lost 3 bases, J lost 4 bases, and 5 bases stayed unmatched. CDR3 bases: TGCGCCAGCAGCTACGGACAGGTCTCAGATACGCAGTATTTT. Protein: CASSYGQVSDTQYF.

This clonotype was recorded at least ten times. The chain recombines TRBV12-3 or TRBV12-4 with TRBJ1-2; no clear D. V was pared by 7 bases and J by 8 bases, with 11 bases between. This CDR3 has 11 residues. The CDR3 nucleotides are TGTGCCAGCAAGCGTGCGGGGGGCTACACCTTC. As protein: CASKRAGGYTF.

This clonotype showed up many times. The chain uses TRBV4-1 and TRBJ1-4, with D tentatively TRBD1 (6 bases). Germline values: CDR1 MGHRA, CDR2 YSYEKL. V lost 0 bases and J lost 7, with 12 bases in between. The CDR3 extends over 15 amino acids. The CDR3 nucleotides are TGCGCCAGCAGCCAAGAAGGGGGTTGGGGTGAAAAACTGTTTTTT. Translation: CASSQEGGWGEKLFF.

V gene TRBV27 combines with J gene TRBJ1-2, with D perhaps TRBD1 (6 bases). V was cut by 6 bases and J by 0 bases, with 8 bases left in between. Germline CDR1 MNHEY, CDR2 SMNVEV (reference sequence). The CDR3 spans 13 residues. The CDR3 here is CASRDSSNYGYTF. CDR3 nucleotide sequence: TGTGCCAGCAGGGACAGTTCTAACTATGGCTACACCTTC.

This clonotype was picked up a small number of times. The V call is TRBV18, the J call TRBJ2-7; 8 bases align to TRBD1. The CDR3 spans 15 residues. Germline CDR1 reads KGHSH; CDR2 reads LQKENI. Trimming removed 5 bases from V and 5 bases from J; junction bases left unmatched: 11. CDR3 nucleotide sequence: TGTGCCAGCTCAGTGACAGGGGTCTTCGATCACGAGCAGTACTTC. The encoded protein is CASSVTGVFDHEQYF. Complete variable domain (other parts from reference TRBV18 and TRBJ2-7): NAGVMQNPRHLVRRRGQEARLRCSPMKGHSHVYWYRQLPEEGLKFMVYLQKENIIDESGMPKERFSAEFPKEGPSILRIQQVVRGDSAAYFCASSVTGVFDHEQYFGPGTRLTVT.

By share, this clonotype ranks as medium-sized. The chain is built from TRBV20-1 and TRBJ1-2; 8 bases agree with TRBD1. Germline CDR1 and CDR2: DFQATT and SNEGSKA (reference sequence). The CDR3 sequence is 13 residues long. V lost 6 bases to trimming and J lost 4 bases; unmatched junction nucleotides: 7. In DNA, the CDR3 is TGCAGTGCCAGGGGGCGCAGGGGCTATGGCTACACCTTC. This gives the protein CSARGRRGYGYTF.

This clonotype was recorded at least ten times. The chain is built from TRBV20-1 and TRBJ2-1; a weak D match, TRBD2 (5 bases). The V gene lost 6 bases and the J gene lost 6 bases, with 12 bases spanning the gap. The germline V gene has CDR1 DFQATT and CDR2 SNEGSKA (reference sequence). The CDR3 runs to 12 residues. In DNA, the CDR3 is TGCAGTGCCGGGCGGGCAGGCAATGAGCAGTTCTTC. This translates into CSAGRAGNEQFF.

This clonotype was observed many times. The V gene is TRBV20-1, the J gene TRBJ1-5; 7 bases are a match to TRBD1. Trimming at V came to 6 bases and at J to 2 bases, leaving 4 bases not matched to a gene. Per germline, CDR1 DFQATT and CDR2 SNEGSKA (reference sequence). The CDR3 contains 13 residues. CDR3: CSATGTGNQPQHF. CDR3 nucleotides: TGCAGTGCCACCGGGACAGGCAATCAGCCCCAGCATTTT.

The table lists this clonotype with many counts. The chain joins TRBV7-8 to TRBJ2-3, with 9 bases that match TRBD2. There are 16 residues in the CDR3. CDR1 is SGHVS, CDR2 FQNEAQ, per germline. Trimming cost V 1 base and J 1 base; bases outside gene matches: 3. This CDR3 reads CASSLGASGGTDTQYF. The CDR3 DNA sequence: TGTGCCAGCAGCTTAGGGGCTAGCGGGGGCACAGATACGCAGTATTTT.

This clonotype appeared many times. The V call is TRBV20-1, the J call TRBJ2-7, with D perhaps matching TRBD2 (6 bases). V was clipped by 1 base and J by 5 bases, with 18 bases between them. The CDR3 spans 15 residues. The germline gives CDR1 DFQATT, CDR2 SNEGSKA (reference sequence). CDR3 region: CSARGSLTWEDEQYF. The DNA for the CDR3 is TGCAGTGCTAGAGGGTCCCTGACTTGGGAGGACGAGCAGTACTTC.

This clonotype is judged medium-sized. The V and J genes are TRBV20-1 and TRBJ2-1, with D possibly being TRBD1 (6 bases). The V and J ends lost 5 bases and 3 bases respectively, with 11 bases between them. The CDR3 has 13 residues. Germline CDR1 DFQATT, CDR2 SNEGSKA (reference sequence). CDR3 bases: TGCAGTGCTTTTAACAGGGTCTACAATGAGCAGTTCTTC. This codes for CSAFNRVYNEQFF.

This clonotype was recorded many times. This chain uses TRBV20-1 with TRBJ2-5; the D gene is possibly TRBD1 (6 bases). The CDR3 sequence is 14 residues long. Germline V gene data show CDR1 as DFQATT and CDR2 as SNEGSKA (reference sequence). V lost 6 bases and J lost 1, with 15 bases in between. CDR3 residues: CSASIQGVQETQYF. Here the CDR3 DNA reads TGCAGTGCCTCGATACAGGGTGTCCAAGAGACCCAGTACTTC.

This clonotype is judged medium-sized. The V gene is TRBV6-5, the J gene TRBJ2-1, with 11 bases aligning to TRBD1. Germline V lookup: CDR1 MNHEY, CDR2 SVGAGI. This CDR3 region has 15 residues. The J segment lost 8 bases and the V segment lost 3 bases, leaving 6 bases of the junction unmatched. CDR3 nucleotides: TGTGCCAGCAGTTATCCGGGACAGGGGGTCGATGAGCAGTTCTTC. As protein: CASSYPGQGVDEQFF.

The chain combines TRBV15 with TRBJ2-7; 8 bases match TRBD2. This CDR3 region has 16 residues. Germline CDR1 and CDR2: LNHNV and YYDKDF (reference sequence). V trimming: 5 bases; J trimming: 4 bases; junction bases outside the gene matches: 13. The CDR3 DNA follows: TGTGCCACCAGCGGTCAGAAGGGACTAGGGCTTTACGAGCAGTACTTC. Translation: CATSGQKGLGLYEQYF.

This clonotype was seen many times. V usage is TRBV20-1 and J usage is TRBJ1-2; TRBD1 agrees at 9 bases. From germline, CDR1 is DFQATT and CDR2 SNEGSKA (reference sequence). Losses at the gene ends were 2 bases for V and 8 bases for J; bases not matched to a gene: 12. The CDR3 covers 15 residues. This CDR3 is CSARRTRTGAGGYTF. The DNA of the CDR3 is TGCAGTGCTAGAAGGACTAGGACAGGGGCAGGAGGCTACACCTTC.

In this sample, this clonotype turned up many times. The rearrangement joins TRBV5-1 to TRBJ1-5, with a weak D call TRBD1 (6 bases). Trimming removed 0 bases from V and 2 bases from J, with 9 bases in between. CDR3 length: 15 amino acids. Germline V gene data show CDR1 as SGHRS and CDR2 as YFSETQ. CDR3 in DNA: TGCGCCAGCAGCTTGGGGGGGGCGGGCAATCAGCCCCAGCATTTT. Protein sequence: CASSLGGAGNQPQHF.

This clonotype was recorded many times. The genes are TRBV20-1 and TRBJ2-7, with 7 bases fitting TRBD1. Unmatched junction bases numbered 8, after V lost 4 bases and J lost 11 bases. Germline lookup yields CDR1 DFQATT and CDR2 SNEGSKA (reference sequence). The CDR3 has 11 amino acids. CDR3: CSANSRDRKYF. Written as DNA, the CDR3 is TGCAGTGCTAATTCCCGGGACAGAAAGTACTTC.

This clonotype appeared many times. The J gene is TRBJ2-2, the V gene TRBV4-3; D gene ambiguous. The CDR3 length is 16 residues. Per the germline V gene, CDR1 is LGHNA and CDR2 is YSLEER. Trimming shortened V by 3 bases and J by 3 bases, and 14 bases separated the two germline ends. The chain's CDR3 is CASSQRTTPHTGELFF. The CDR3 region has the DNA TGCGCCAGCAGCCAGAGGACCACACCCCACACCGGGGAGCTGTTTTTT.

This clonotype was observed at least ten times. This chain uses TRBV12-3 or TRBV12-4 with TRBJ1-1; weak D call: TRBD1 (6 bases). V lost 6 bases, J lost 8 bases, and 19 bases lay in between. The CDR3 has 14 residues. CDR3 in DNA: TGTGCCAGCAGACAACTCACAGGGCTGAGGGAAGCTTTCTTT. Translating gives CASRQLTGLREAFF.

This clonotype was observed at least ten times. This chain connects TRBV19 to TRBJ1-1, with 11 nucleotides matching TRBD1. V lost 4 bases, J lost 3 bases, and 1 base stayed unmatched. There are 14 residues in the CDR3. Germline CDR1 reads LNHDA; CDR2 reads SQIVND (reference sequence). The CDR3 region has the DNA TGTGCCAGTAGTAAGGACAGGGGGCACACTGAAGCTTTCTTT. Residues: CASSKDRGHTEAFF.

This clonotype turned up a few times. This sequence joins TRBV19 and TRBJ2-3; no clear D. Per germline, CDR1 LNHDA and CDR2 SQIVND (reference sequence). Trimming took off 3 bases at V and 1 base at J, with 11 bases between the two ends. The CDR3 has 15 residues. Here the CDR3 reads CASSIQELGTDTQYF. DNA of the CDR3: TGTGCCAGTAGTATTCAGGAGCTGGGCACAGATACGCAGTATTTT.